This TCR beta chain is from a study of T-cell reconstitution after alpha-beta-depleted transplantation in children (dated by TCRdb to 2016 to 2017). Regarding the research as a whole: Using TCR repertoire profiling, the study followed T-cell immune reconstitution in a quantitative way in children after TCRalphabeta/CD19-depleted allogeneic hematopoietic cell transplantation. General findings and caveats noted by the study authors: Apparently early alphabetaT-cell count recovery about two months after transplant reportedly relied on only several hundred rapidly expanded clones derived from non-depleted graft cells. In some patients, the high TCRbeta diversity seen at day 60 was put down to recipient T cells and intrathymic progenitors that had survived conditioning. Over subsequent months, a decline in hyperexpanded clone frequencies was noted, and after one year, T-cell counts and TCRbeta diversity were mostly ascribed to newly produced T cells.

Taken from cysteine to phenylalanine, the CDR3 has 13 residues. Left in the record is the CDR3 DNA by itself, 39 bases read in frame from the first base. Per the germline V gene, SGHRS is the CDR1 and YFSETQ is the CDR2. The treatment or condition label, as the study defines it: allogeneic hematopoietic cell transplantation with graft depleted of TCRalphabeta T cells and CD19 B cells. The children who served as transplant recipients had been given grafts of TCRalphabeta/CD19-depleted allogeneic hematopoietic cells. A remark on this clonotype: The antigen it binds to is not known. A read error may account for a junction end that differs from germline.

Library preparation used PCR. The run used an Illumina HiSeq 2500. TCR library preparation used molecular barcoding, with unique molecular identifiers applied to normalize quantification of the TCRbeta repertoire. TCRdb cleaned the public reads at Q25 with fastp, built clones with MiXCR and kept in-frame beta chains. CDR3 protein sequences are deduplicated, and each keeps its most common genes and DNA. Here the sample has 780,000 or so distinct CDR3 sequences; 16% occur a single time. Roughly 5% of the sample is taken by the ten largest. This chain joins TRBV5-1 to TRBJ2-1; matching of 5 bases hints at TRBD1 as the D gene. This TCR derives from a male patient between 10 and 17 years old who had a stem cell transplant for acute lymphoblastic leukemia, so the T cells may come from the graft donor. Source: PBMCs, mostly from graft donor cells, taken 360 days after TCRalphabeta/CD19-depleted stem cell transplant. The CDR3 region reads CASSLDTSNEQFF. The sequence in DNA is TGCGCCAGTAGCTTGGACACTTCCAATGAGCAGTTCTTC.